Below, 10 T cell receptor beta chains from the same sample are listed, as sequenced in a study of T cell changes during pregnancy in multiple sclerosis. The method was immunoSEQ multiplex PCR; TCRdb's version includes in-frame clones alone and lacks a portion of them. The sample includes more than 60,000 clones, about 91% seen only once; the top ten take about 0.31%. The sequences come from CD4+ T cells from peripheral blood mononuclear cells, collected in the third trimester of pregnancy. Receptor source: a female donor in good health, enrolled as a control in a pregnancy study.

This chain's CDR3 is CAISSGGPTTDTQYF. CDR3 in DNA: TGTGCCATCAGTAGCGGGGGCCCAACCACAGATACGCAGTATTTT. This sequence joins TRBV10-3 and TRBJ2-3; 8 nucleotides line up with TRBD2. With 5 bases clipped from V and 2 bases from J, the junction kept 6 bases outside the gene matches. Germline V gene sequence: CDR1 ENHRY, CDR2 SYGVKD. CDR3 size: 15 residues.

The J gene is TRBJ2-5, the V gene TRBV19; TRBD2 aligns across 11 bases. This CDR3 spans 15 amino acids. CDR1 is LNHDA and CDR2 is SQIVND in the germline V gene (reference sequence). The V segment lost 2 bases and the J segment 4 bases; nucleotides outside the gene matches: 3. The CDR3 sequence: CASSILLAGGETQYF. The CDR3 bases are TGTGCCAGTAGTATACTTCTAGCGGGGGGAGAGACCCAGTACTTC.

This clone showed up many times. J is TRBJ1-2 and V is TRBV4-1; D is perhaps TRBD1 (6 bases). From germline, CDR1 is MGHRA and CDR2 YSYEKL. The CDR3 has 17 residues. Deletions cut 3 bases from V and 3 bases from J, with 20 bases between. The CDR3 region is CASSQSKGVQSYYGYTF. DNA of the CDR3: TGCGCCAGCAGCCAGTCAAAGGGGGTCCAATCTTACTATGGCTACACCTTC.

This rearrangement joins TRBV6-6 to TRBJ2-5, with TRBD2 identical over 8 bases. This CDR3 is 14 amino acids long. Germline V lookup: CDR1 MNHNY, CDR2 SVGAGI (reference sequence). Germline trimming cut 7 bases from V and 3 bases from J; bases unmatched to any gene: 7. The CDR3 coding sequence is TGTGCCAGCACTCGTCGGGGGGGGGAAGAGACCCAGTACTTC. It is translated as CASTRRGGEETQYF.

CDR3 sequence: CASRLAGGSTDTQYF. The DNA of the CDR3 is TGTGCCAGCAGACTAGCGGGGGGTTCGACAGATACGCAGTATTTT. This chain connects TRBV6-1 to TRBJ2-3; TRBD2 agrees at 12 bases. CDR1 is MNHNS and CDR2 is SASEGT in the germline V gene. The CDR3 covers 15 residues. V gave up 6 bases and J gave up 3 bases; unmatched junction bases: 4.

The chain has TRBV5-1 and TRBJ1-4, with 8 bases matching TRBD1. The length of the CDR3 is 16 residues. Germline V CDR1 and CDR2: SGHRS, YFSETQ. V lost 0 bases and J lost 8; bases outside the gene matches: 9. CDR3 sequence: CASSLGRTGSREKLFF. The CDR3 DNA is TGCGCCAGCAGCTTGGGCCGGACAGGGAGTCGGGAAAAACTGTTTTTT.

The V gene is TRBV7-3, the J gene TRBJ2-4; D is perhaps TRBD2 (5 bases). This CDR3 spans 15 amino acids. CDR1 SGHTA and CDR2 FQGTGA come from the germline V gene. Trimming stripped 5 bases from V and 0 bases from J, with 11 bases between. CDR3 sequence reads: CASSRGGLAKNIQYF. The CDR3 DNA is TGTGCCAGCAGCCGGGGTGGTCTAGCCAAAAACATTCAGTACTTC.

This sequence joins TRBV27 and TRBJ1-2, with 11 positions matching TRBD1. This CDR3 has 15 residues. Germline CDR1 MNHEY, CDR2 SMNVEV (reference sequence). V lost 4 bases to trimming and J lost 5 bases; unmatched junction nucleotides: 6. For the CDR3, the DNA is TGTGCCAGCAGTTCCGGACAGGGGGCTCATTATGGCTACACCTTC. Protein product: CASSSGQGAHYGYTF.

In its sample, this clone was seen once. The V and J genes are TRBV29-1 and TRBJ2-7; TRBD1 matches at 8 bases. CDR1 and CDR2 (germline): SQVTM, ANQGSEA. The CDR3 runs 14 residues. The V segment lost 4 bases and the J segment 1 base; nucleotides outside the gene matches: 6. CDR3 nucleotides: TGCAGCGTTGGGACAGGGACGGCATCCTACGAGCAGTACTTC. It yields the protein CSVGTGTASYEQYF.

J is TRBJ1-1 and V is TRBV5-1; TRBD1 might be the D (6 bases). Trimming removed 4 bases at V and 1 base at J, with 14 bases between. Germline CDR1 SGHRS, CDR2 YFSETQ. This CDR3 comprises 15 residues. DNA of the CDR3: TGCGCCAGCAGCCCGGACGGGGGGCGGAACACTGAAGCTTTCTTT. It translates to CASSPDGGRNTEAFF. The full variable domain, its missing parts supplied by reference TRBV5-1 and TRBJ1-1, is KAGVTQTPRYLIKTRGQQVTLSCSPISGHRSVSWYQQTPGQGLQFLFEYFSETQRNKGNFPGRFSGRQFSNSRSEMNVSTLELGDSALYLCASSPDGGRNTEAFFGQGTRLTVV.